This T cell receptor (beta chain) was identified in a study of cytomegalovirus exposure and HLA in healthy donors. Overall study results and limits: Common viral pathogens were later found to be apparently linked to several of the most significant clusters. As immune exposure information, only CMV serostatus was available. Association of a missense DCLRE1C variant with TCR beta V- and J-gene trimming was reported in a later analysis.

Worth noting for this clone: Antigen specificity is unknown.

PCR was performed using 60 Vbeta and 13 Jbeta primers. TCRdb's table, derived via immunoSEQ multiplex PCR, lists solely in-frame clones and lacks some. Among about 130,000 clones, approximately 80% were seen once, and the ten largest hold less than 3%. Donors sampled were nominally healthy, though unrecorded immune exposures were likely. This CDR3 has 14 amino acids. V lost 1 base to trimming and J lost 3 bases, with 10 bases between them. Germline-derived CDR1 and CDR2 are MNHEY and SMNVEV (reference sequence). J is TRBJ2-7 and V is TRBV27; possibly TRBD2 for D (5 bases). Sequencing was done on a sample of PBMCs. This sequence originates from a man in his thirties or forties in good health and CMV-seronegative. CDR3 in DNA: TGTGCCAGCAGTTTATTTTGGGAGAACTACGAGCAGTACTTC. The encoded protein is CASSLFWENYEQYF.